Shown below are 13 T cell receptor beta chains from a single sample sequenced in a study of T-cell memory formation after mild COVID-19. MiXCR, run by TCRdb on the 5' RACE reads, gives a single entry per CDR3 protein. The profile shows 450,000 to 700,000 distinct CDR3 sequences, under 20% of them singletons. Material: PBMCs or a T cell subset sorted from them (not recorded which). These receptors were collected from an adult woman who had mild COVID-19 (a few samples of this study predate the infection). Cell type and time point are not known.

This clonotype was picked up a small number of times. This chain links TRBV12-3 or TRBV12-4 with TRBJ2-7; 11 bases align to TRBD2. The V segment lost 6 bases and the J segment 5 bases; nucleotides outside the gene matches: 6. The CDR3 spans 14 residues. DNA for the CDR3: TGTGCCAGCAGCCTAGCGGGAGGCAGCAACGAGCAGTACTTC. This sequence encodes CASSLAGGSNEQYF.

This clonotype showed up just a few times. The genes are TRBV6-6 and TRBJ1-2; D is undetermined. The germline CDR1 and CDR2 sequences are MNHNY and SVGAGI (reference sequence). The V end lost 2 bases, the J end lost 3 bases, and 10 bases lay between the germline ends. This CDR3 comprises 14 residues. The CDR3 coding sequence is TGTGCCAGCAGTTACCCCCTTGAGGACTATGGCTACACCTTC. Protein sequence: CASSYPLEDYGYTF.

CDR3 protein: CASMRGAGPKETQYF. The CDR3 DNA follows: TGTGCCAGCATGAGGGGAGCGGGCCCTAAAGAGACCCAGTACTTC. The chain combines TRBV6-1 with TRBJ2-5; tentatively, D is TRBD2 (6 bases). Per the germline V gene, CDR1 is MNHNS and CDR2 is SASEGT. The CDR3 contains 15 residues. V lost 7 bases and J lost 3, with 18 bases in between.

The chain recombines TRBV4-3 with TRBJ2-3; no reliable D call. The germline CDR1 and CDR2 sequences are LGHNA and YSLEER. The CDR3 length is 13 residues. V shed 1 base and J shed 6 bases, with 8 bases lying between them. This CDR3 reads CASSQGPLDTQYF. The CDR3 DNA reads TGCGCCAGCAGCCAAGGCCCTTTGGATACGCAGTATTTT.

This clonotype was observed a handful of times. The chain combines TRBV12-3 or TRBV12-4 with TRBJ1-1; D remains ambiguous. The CDR3 runs 12 residues. V dropped 2 bases and J dropped 7 bases, with 8 bases sitting between them. The CDR3 is CASSLSSGEAFF. The DNA for the CDR3 is TGTGCCAGCAGTTTATCTTCAGGTGAAGCTTTCTTT.

This clonotype has just a few counts. The chain uses TRBV29-1 and TRBJ1-6; unclear D gene. The CDR3 totals 13 residues. The germline CDR1 and CDR2 sequences are SQVTM and ANQGSEA. V was clipped by 1 base and J by 9 bases, with 10 bases between them. CDR3 sequence (DNA): TGCAGCGTTGAAGTTTCGAAGGGTTCACCCCTCCACTTT. It is translated as CSVEVSKGSPLHF.

This clonotype was counted a few times. The rearrangement joins TRBV5-6 to TRBJ2-5, with D possibly TRBD2 on 5 matching bases. The CDR3 runs 13 residues. V gave up 0 bases and J gave up 7 bases, with 10 bases separating them. Per the germline V gene, CDR1 is SGHDT and CDR2 is YYEEEE. CDR3: CASSLELGWTQYF. The CDR3 DNA reads TGTGCCAGCAGCTTGGAACTAGGATGGACCCAGTACTTC.

This clonotype was counted a few times. V gene TRBV24-1 combines with J gene TRBJ1-2, with D possibly matching TRBD1 (5 bases). From germline, CDR1 is KGHDR and CDR2 SFDVKD. This CDR3 region has 17 residues. Trimming cost V 3 bases and J 6 bases, with 22 bases left between them. Here the CDR3 DNA reads TGTGCCACCAGTGATCACCACGGGGACTCGGTTATTCATGGCTACACCTTC. It codes for CATSDHHGDSVIHGYTF.

The chain links TRBV6-2 or TRBV6-3 to TRBJ2-2; no clear D gene. The V end was cut by 9 bases, the J end by 2 bases, with 16 bases between. The CDR3 length is 15 residues. Germline-derived CDR1 and CDR2 are MNHEY and SVGEGT. The CDR3 DNA follows: TGTGCCAGTCAACGATTCGGGCAAAACACCGGGGAGCTGTTTTTT. The encoded protein is CASQRFGQNTGELFF.

This clonotype has only a few counts. The chain uses TRBV19 and TRBJ2-1, with a possible D match to TRBD2 (6 bases). V gave up 4 bases and J gave up 4 bases, with 11 bases separating them. Germline CDR1 LNHDA, CDR2 SQIVND (reference sequence). This CDR3 contains 14 residues. CDR3 sequence: CASSRVAAYNEQFF. The CDR3 region has the DNA TGTGCCAGTAGTAGGGTAGCGGCTTACAATGAGCAGTTCTTC. The full variable domain, in which reference TRBV19 and TRBJ2-1 provide the parts outside the CDR3, is DGGITQSPKYLFRKEGQNVTLSCEQNLNHDAMYWYRQDPGQGLRLIYYSQIVNDFQKGDIAEGYSVSREKKESFPLTVTSAQKNPTAFYLCASSRVAAYNEQFFGPGTRLTVL.

In its sample, this clonotype was seen a few times. The chain links TRBV7-2 to TRBJ2-5; 8 nucleotides match TRBD2. This CDR3 region has 17 residues. With 3 bases clipped from V and 5 bases from J, the junction kept 14 bases outside the gene matches. The germline CDR1 and CDR2 sequences are SGHTA and FQGNSA. The CDR3 sequence is CASSFASSGGQGETQYF. The DNA of the CDR3 is TGTGCCAGCAGCTTTGCCAGCAGCGGGGGTCAGGGGGAGACCCAGTACTTC.

This clonotype was detected a few times. The chain carries TRBV2 and TRBJ2-2; 11 bases match TRBD2. The CDR3 loop spans 18 amino acids. With V trimmed by 6 bases and J by 5 bases, 14 bases remained unmatched. Per germline, CDR1 SNHLY and CDR2 FYNNEI. CDR3 region: CASSPTPLAGGITGELFF. The DNA for the CDR3 is TGTGCCAGCAGCCCCACCCCGCTAGCGGGGGGCATAACCGGGGAGCTGTTTTTT.

CDR3 bases: TGTGCCAGCAGCCCCCTCTACTCTAACTATGGCTACACCTTC. It specifies CASSPLYSNYGYTF. This rearrangement joins TRBV7-8 to TRBJ1-2; D gene uncertain. Germline V gives CDR1 SGHVS, CDR2 FQNEAQ. CDR3 length equals 14 residues. Trimming shortened V by 5 bases and J by 0 bases, and 10 bases separated the two germline ends. Complete variable domain (other parts from reference TRBV7-8 and TRBJ1-2): GAGVSQSPRYKVAKRGQDVALRCDPISGHVSLFWYQQALGQGPEFLTYFQNEAQLDKSGLPSDRFFAERPEGSVSTLKIQRTQQEDSAVYLCASSPLYSNYGYTFGSGTRLTVV.